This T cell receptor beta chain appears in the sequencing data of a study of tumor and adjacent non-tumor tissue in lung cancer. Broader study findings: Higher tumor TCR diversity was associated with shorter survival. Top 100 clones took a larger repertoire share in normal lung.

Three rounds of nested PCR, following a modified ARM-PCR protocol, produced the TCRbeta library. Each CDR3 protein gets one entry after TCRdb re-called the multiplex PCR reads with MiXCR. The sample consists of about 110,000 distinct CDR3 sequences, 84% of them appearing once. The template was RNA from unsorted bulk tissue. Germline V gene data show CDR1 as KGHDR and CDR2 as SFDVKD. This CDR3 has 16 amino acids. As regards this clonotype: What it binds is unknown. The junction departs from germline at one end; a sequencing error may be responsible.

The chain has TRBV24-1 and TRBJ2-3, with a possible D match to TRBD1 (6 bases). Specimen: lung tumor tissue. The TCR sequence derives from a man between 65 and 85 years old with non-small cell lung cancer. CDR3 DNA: TGTGCCTCACAAGGTAAAGGGGGTTACCGCACATATACGCAGTATTTT. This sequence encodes CASQGKGGYRTYTQYF.